The rows below give T cell receptor beta chains drawn from one sample of a study of OX40 agonist ivuxolimab in advanced cancers. Libraries were prepared by immunoSEQ multiplex PCR; TCRdb keeps only in-frame clonotypes and omits some of them. The sample includes 20,000 to 25,000 clones, approximately 73% of them seen just once. Here the sequenced sample was CD4+ or CD8+ T cells sorted from blood, taken in a trial of the OX40 agonist ivuxolimab. These TCRs come from an adult with an advanced solid tumor such as melanoma, head and neck, liver or kidney cancer. CDR3s include the opening cysteine and the closing phenylalanine or tryptophan. A D gene is named only where the DNA matches it firmly. Some rows mark clone size as missing; the rest say once, few, many or name a class of expanded clone.

d_gene: TRBD1; abundance: .; v_gene: TRBV5-6; j_gene: TRBJ1-5; CDR3nt: TGTGCCAGCAGCTGGGGACAGGGGGGGAGCAATCAGCCCCAGCATTTT; CDR3aa: CASSWGQGGSNQPQHF
d_gene: .; abundance: .; v_gene: TRBV13; j_gene: TRBJ1-2; CDR3nt: TGTGCCAGCATCGGAAGAGGGGGACGCCGGGGAACTAACTATGGCTACACCTTC; CDR3aa: CASIGRGGRRGTNYGYTF
d_gene: TRBD2; abundance: .; v_gene: TRBV7-9; j_gene: TRBJ2-5; CDR3nt: TGTGCCAGCAGCCTAGTGCCTAGCGGGCAAGAGACCCAGTACTTC; CDR3aa: CASSLVPSGQETQYF
d_gene: .; abundance: .; v_gene: TRBV5-1; j_gene: TRBJ2-7; CDR3nt: TGCGCCAGCAGCCCCTTCACGGCCTCCTACGAGCAGTACTTC; CDR3aa: CASSPFTASYEQYF
d_gene: .; abundance: .; v_gene: TRBV23-1; j_gene: TRBJ2-7; CDR3nt: TGCGCCAGCAGTCAATCGAAAATATTCTGGGATCACGAGCAGTACTTC; CDR3aa: CASSQSKIFWDHEQYF
d_gene: .; abundance: .; v_gene: TRBV5-6; j_gene: TRBJ1-2; CDR3nt: TGTGCCAGCAGCCCAGGGAGTAACTATGGCTACACCTTC; CDR3aa: CASSPGSNYGYTF
d_gene: .; abundance: .; v_gene: TRBV5-4; j_gene: TRBJ1-5; CDR3nt: TGTGCCAGCAGCCAGGGACCCCCGGGCGGTAGCAATCAGCCCCAGCATTTT; CDR3aa: CASSQGPPGGSNQPQHF
d_gene: .; abundance: .; v_gene: TRBV28; j_gene: TRBJ2-3; CDR3nt: TGTGCCAGCAGTCCCGAATACGGCGATACGCAGTATTTT; CDR3aa: CASSPEYGDTQYF
d_gene: .; abundance: .; v_gene: TRBV11-3; j_gene: TRBJ1-6; CDR3nt: TGTGCCAGCAGCTTGGCCTATAATTCACCCCTCCACTTT; CDR3aa: CASSLAYNSPLHF
d_gene: TRBD2; abundance: .; v_gene: TRBV5-1; j_gene: TRBJ2-5; CDR3nt: TGCGCCAGCAGCTCACTAGCGGGGGGGCCGAGGGAGACCCAGTACTTC; CDR3aa: CASSSLAGGPRETQYF
d_gene: .; abundance: few; v_gene: TRBV10-3; j_gene: TRBJ1-1; CDR3nt: TGTGCCATCAGTAAGGTTGAGAACACTGAAGCTTTCTTT; CDR3aa: CAISKVENTEAFF
d_gene: .; abundance: .; v_gene: TRBV7-2; j_gene: TRBJ1-1; CDR3nt: TGTGCCAGCAGCTTAGGTTTCATGAACACTGAAGCTTTCTTT; CDR3aa: CASSLGFMNTEAFF
d_gene: .; abundance: .; v_gene: TRBV5-4; j_gene: TRBJ2-2; CDR3nt: TGTGCCAGCAGCTCCGGAGGGGGTACGAACACCGGGGAGCTGTTTTTT; CDR3aa: CASSSGGGTNTGELFF
d_gene: .; abundance: .; v_gene: TRBV4-1; j_gene: TRBJ2-7; CDR3nt: TGCGCCAGCAGCCAGGCTAACATGGGGGCAACAGGGGAGCAGTACTTC; CDR3aa: CASSQANMGATGEQYF
d_gene: TRBD2; abundance: .; v_gene: TRBV4-2; j_gene: TRBJ2-3; CDR3nt: TGTGCCAGCAGCCAAAGGGGAAATAGCGGGGGACGGTCAGATACGCAGTATTTT; CDR3aa: CASSQRGNSGGRSDTQYF
d_gene: TRBD1; abundance: .; v_gene: TRBV5-1; j_gene: TRBJ1-3; CDR3nt: TGCGCCAGCAGTGGGACAGGCTCTGGAAACACCATATATTTT; CDR3aa: CASSGTGSGNTIYF
d_gene: .; abundance: .; v_gene: TRBV10-2; j_gene: TRBJ1-2; CDR3nt: TGCGCCAGCAGTTTCGACAGGTTCGATGGCTACACCTTC; CDR3aa: CASSFDRFDGYTF
d_gene: TRBD1; abundance: few; v_gene: TRBV19; j_gene: TRBJ1-2; CDR3nt: TGTGCCAGTAAGGAGACAGGGGGCTCCTATGGCTACACCTTC; CDR3aa: CASKETGGSYGYTF
d_gene: .; abundance: .; v_gene: TRBV5-4; j_gene: TRBJ1-1; CDR3nt: TGTGCCAGCAGCTTTAAGAACACTGAAGCTTTCTTT; CDR3aa: CASSFKNTEAFF
d_gene: .; abundance: once; v_gene: TRBV7-2; j_gene: TRBJ1-3; CDR3nt: TGTGCCAGCAGCCCTAACCCCCCCGGCTCTGGAAACACCATATATTTT; CDR3aa: CASSPNPPGSGNTIYF
d_gene: TRBD1; abundance: few; v_gene: TRBV29-1; j_gene: TRBJ1-1; CDR3nt: TGCAGCGCCTTACAGGGGGGGAACACTGAAGCTTTCTTT; CDR3aa: CSALQGGNTEAFF
d_gene: .; abundance: few; v_gene: TRBV7-2; j_gene: TRBJ2-7; CDR3nt: TGTGCCAGCAGCTTAGCCGGGACCGAGTCCTACGAGCAGTACTTC; CDR3aa: CASSLAGTESYEQYF
d_gene: TRBD1; abundance: few; v_gene: TRBV10-3; j_gene: TRBJ1-2; CDR3nt: TGTGCCATCGGAGGGACAGACCATCGGGGCTACACCTTC; CDR3aa: CAIGGTDHRGYTF
d_gene: TRBD2; abundance: once; v_gene: TRBV7-2; j_gene: TRBJ2-7; CDR3nt: TGTGCCAGCAGCCGTCGACTAGCGGGACCCTACGAGCAGTACTTC; CDR3aa: CASSRRLAGPYEQYF
d_gene: TRBD2; abundance: .; v_gene: TRBV7-3; j_gene: TRBJ2-1; CDR3nt: TGTGCCAGCAGCTTATCACTAGCGGGGGTGAGGGAGCAGTTCTTC; CDR3aa: CASSLSLAGVREQFF
d_gene: TRBD1; abundance: .; v_gene: TRBV6-4; j_gene: TRBJ2-1; CDR3nt: TGTGCCAGCAGTGAGGGACAGGGGGCTAACAATGAGCAGTTCTTC; CDR3aa: CASSEGQGANNEQFF
d_gene: .; abundance: .; v_gene: TRBV6-5; j_gene: TRBJ1-1; CDR3nt: TGTGCCAGCAGCCCACTATCAGGGTCGCGGACTGAAGCTTTCTTT; CDR3aa: CASSPLSGSRTEAFF
d_gene: .; abundance: .; v_gene: TRBV18; j_gene: TRBJ2-7; CDR3nt: TGTGCCAGCTCACCACCGAACAGAGCCTACGAGCAGTACTTC; CDR3aa: CASSPPNRAYEQYF
d_gene: .; abundance: .; v_gene: TRBV9; j_gene: TRBJ2-3; CDR3nt: TGTGCCAGCGGTCAAGGGCTATGGGTGGATACGCAGTATTTT; CDR3aa: CASGQGLWVDTQYF
d_gene: TRBD2; abundance: once; v_gene: TRBV9; j_gene: TRBJ2-3; CDR3nt: TGTGCCAGCAGCGTGGATAGCGGGGGGTACTTTAAGGTTAGGCGCACAGATACGCAGTATTTT; CDR3aa: CASSVDSGGYFKVRRTDTQYF
d_gene: .; abundance: .; v_gene: TRBV30; j_gene: TRBJ1-4; CDR3nt: TGTGCCTGGAATCTGGGCTCGGGGGGAGTTAATGAAAAACTGTTTTTT; CDR3aa: CAWNLGSGGVNEKLFF
d_gene: .; abundance: .; v_gene: TRBV27; j_gene: TRBJ2-7; CDR3nt: TGTGCCAGCAGTTCCGCCTCCTGGGGCGAGCAGTACTTC; CDR3aa: CASSSASWGEQYF
d_gene: .; abundance: .; v_gene: TRBV5-4; j_gene: TRBJ2-2; CDR3nt: TGTGCCAGCAGCTCCGGGACGGCGAACACCGGGGAGCTGTTTTTT; CDR3aa: CASSSGTANTGELFF